This T cell receptor (beta chain) derives from a study of human T cells and chemical hapten exposure. Per germline, CDR1 MNHEY and CDR2 SVGEGT. The V and J ends lost 6 bases and 5 bases respectively, with 14 bases between them. The length of the CDR3 is 14 residues. Each cDNA molecule in the library carried unique molecular identifiers. TCRdb used MiXCR to reprocess the RACE reads, holding one entry per CDR3 protein. Seen here are approximately 340,000 distinct CDR3 sequences, 6% to 8.5% observed once, and the top ten hold less than 10%. Regarding time point: patch test 1, 2 weeks after DPC sensitization. Treatment meaning: therapeutic diphenylcyclopropenone sensitization with weekly scalp DPC.

The sequence was collected from a woman between 18 and 29 years old with alopecia areata. Some clones in this sample may be carry-over from other donors' samples. The chain couples TRBV6-2 or TRBV6-3 to TRBJ1-5; no reliable D call. Sequenced here: whole blood, sampled in connection with sensitization to the hapten diphenylcyclopropenone (DPC). The CDR3, as DNA: TGTGCCAGCAGCCCCGGGAATTTGCATCAGCCCCAGCATTTT. The encoded protein is CASSPGNLHQPQHF.